The 32 T cell receptor beta chains below were found in one sample sequenced in a study of T cells in Graves' hyperthyroidism and ophthalmopathy. Amplification of TCR beta CDR3 regions used RNA as the template. First-round RT-PCR of the TCR CDR3 relied on the HTBI primer set. Via MiXCR, TCRdb re-called the multiplex PCR reads, giving one row per CDR3 protein. The repertoire has hundreds of thousands of distinct CDR3 sequences, about a sixth of them found once; the top ten carry 25% to 30%. The specimen was blood. All receptors come from a woman under 30 with Graves' ophthalmopathy.

This clonotype was seen repeatedly, ten times or more. V usage is TRBV12-3 or TRBV12-4 and J usage is TRBJ2-1; D may be TRBD1 (5 bases). Trimming stripped 6 bases from V and 5 bases from J, with 14 bases between. The CDR3 has 14 residues. DNA of the CDR3: TGTGCCAGCAGAAAGACAGTAGCTCACAATGAGCAGTTCTTC. Protein product: CASRKTVAHNEQFF.

There are many counts of this clonotype. The V and J genes are TRBV18 and TRBJ2-1; D remains unclear. The CDR3 contains 13 residues. V lost 3 bases and J lost 7, with 10 bases in between. Per the germline V gene, CDR1 is KGHSH and CDR2 is LQKENI. This chain's CDR3 is CASSPPVGNEQFF. The DNA for the CDR3 is TGTGCCAGCTCACCCCCGGTGGGGAATGAGCAGTTCTTC. Filled out from reference TRBV18 and TRBJ2-1, the complete variable domain reads NAGVMQNPRHLVRRRGQEARLRCSPMKGHSHVYWYRQLPEEGLKFMVYLQKENIIDESGMPKERFSAEFPKEGPSILRIQQVVRGDSAAYFCASSPPVGNEQFFGPGTRLTVL.

This clonotype has ten or more counts. J is TRBJ1-1 and V is TRBV6-1; TRBD1 matches at 7 bases. This CDR3 is built from 12 residues. The germline V gene has CDR1 MNHNS and CDR2 SASEGT. V lost 6 bases to trimming and J lost 10 bases; unmatched junction nucleotides: 8. CDR3 bases: TGTGCCAGCAGCCGAACAGGGGCGGCAGCTTTCTTT. It encodes CASSRTGAAAFF.

This clonotype has ten or more counts. The chain couples TRBV6-5 to TRBJ2-1; TRBD1 aligns across 11 bases. The CDR3 totals 16 residues. J lost 6 bases, V lost 1 base, and 5 bases had no gene match. CDR1 is MNHEY, CDR2 SVGAGI, per germline. CDR3 in amino acids: CASSYFGGQGANEQFF. CDR3 nucleotides: TGTGCCAGCAGTTACTTTGGTGGACAGGGGGCCAATGAGCAGTTCTTC.

The V call is TRBV19, the J call TRBJ2-3; TRBD2 aligns across 13 bases. CDR1 is LNHDA and CDR2 is SQIVND in the germline V gene (reference sequence). This CDR3 is 15 amino acids long. Unmatched junction bases numbered 2, after V lost 6 bases and J lost 2 bases. The CDR3 DNA reads as TGTGCCAGTAGGACTAGCGGGAGGAACACAGATACGCAGTATTTT. Translated: CASRTSGRNTDTQYF.

V is TRBV28 and J is TRBJ2-5, with 10 bases identical to TRBD2. The length of the CDR3 is 19 residues. J gave up 3 bases and V 7 bases, and 20 bases lay outside the gene matches. Germline lookup yields CDR1 MDHEN and CDR2 SYDVKM. CDR3: CASNPTVRTSGGGKETQYF. The CDR3 DNA reads TGTGCCAGCAACCCAACGGTGAGGACTAGCGGAGGGGGCAAAGAGACCCAGTACTTC.

A remark on this clonotype: This clone may be a read error of a much larger clone one base away. The rearrangement links TRBV4-3 to TRBJ2-1, with 10 bases matching TRBD2. Germline V CDR1 and CDR2: LGHNA, YSLEER. The CDR3 covers 16 residues. The CDR3 bases are TGCACCAGCAGCCAAGATCCTAGCGGGAGCCTCAATGAGCAGTTCTTC. Its translation: CTSSQDPSGSLNEQFF.

The J gene is TRBJ2-7, the V gene TRBV7-9; TRBD2 matches at 10 bases. The V and J ends lost 4 bases and 7 bases, in that order; junction bases with no gene match: 7. The CDR3 totals 14 residues. Germline-derived CDR1 and CDR2 are SEHNR and FQNEAQ (reference sequence). The CDR3 spells CASSWTSGGGEQYF. The DNA for the CDR3 is TGTGCCAGCAGCTGGACTAGCGGTGGGGGAGAGCAGTACTTC.

The V and J genes are TRBV29-1 and TRBJ1-2; perhaps TRBD1 as D (6 bases). Germline V lookup: CDR1 SQVTM, CDR2 ANQGSEA. The V gene lost 8 bases and the J gene lost 6 bases, with 19 bases spanning the gap. The CDR3 length is 13 residues. CDR3 region: CSNLRWGRDGYTF. The CDR3 DNA sequence: TGCAGCAACCTGCGTTGGGGGCGGGATGGCTACACCTTC.

This clonotype has at least ten counts. The chain uses TRBV5-6 and TRBJ2-7, with D possibly being TRBD2 (6 bases). The CDR3 extends over 15 amino acids. Germline CDR1 SGHDT, CDR2 YYEEEE. V lost 4 bases, J lost 1 base, and 15 bases lay in between. The CDR3 nucleotides read TGTGCCAGCAGCGTTTCCGGGGGTCTATCCTACGAGCAGTACTTC. Translated, it gives CASSVSGGLSYEQYF.

In its sample, this clonotype was seen many times. V gene TRBV11-2 combines with J gene TRBJ1-1; TRBD1 matches 9 bases. This CDR3 comprises 16 residues. Germline-derived CDR1 and CDR2 are SGHAT and FQNNGV. Germline trimming cut 5 bases from V and 5 bases from J; bases unmatched to any gene: 12. CDR3 bases: TGTGCCAGCAGCCATTGGGACAGGGTGGTTGAAACTGAAGCTTTCTTT. Residues: CASSHWDRVVETEAFF.

This clonotype was counted ten times or more. J is TRBJ2-2 and V is TRBV7-3; maybe TRBD2 (5 bases). Trimming pared 5 bases from V and 6 bases from J, leaving 19 bases between. CDR3 length: 16 residues. The germline V gene has CDR1 SGHTA and CDR2 FQGTGA. The CDR3 sequence is CASSPSATSWPGELFF. CDR3 DNA: TGTGCCAGCAGCCCGTCGGCTACTAGTTGGCCCGGGGAGCTGTTTTTT.

Concerning this clonotype itself: This clone may be a read error of a much larger clone one base away. This chain connects TRBV10-3 to TRBJ2-7; possible D gene TRBD2, 6 bases. The CDR3 has 13 amino acids. Germline-derived CDR1 and CDR2 are ENHRY and SYGVKD. The CDR3 region is CAVSEEGFYEQYF. The CDR3 DNA follows: TGTGCCGTCAGTGAGGAGGGGTTCTACGAGCAGTACTTC.

This clonotype has more than one count but fewer than ten. A much more abundant neighbour one base away suggests this may be a read error. This chain joins TRBV27 and TRBJ2-1; 9 bases are shared with TRBD2. This CDR3 region has 18 residues. The germline V gene has CDR1 MNHEY and CDR2 SMNVEV (reference sequence). The CDR3 sequence: CVSSLSESGRPVYNEQFF. The CDR3 DNA follows: TGTGTCAGCAGTTTATCAGAGAGCGGGAGGCCAGTTTACAATGAGCAGTTCTTC.

A few counts support this clonotype. V usage is TRBV3-1 and J usage is TRBJ2-7; 11 bases align to TRBD2. The CDR3 is 16 residues long. Germline V lookup: CDR1 LGHDT, CDR2 YNNKEL (reference sequence). V lost 1 base, J lost 1 base, and 3 bases stayed unmatched. CDR3 nucleotide sequence: TGTGCCAGCAGCCAAGGGACTAGCGGGTTATCCTACGAGCAGTACTTC. Residues: CASSQGTSGLSYEQYF.

As to this clonotype: The DNA is left out, because the CDR3 cannot be placed on it with certainty; the CDR3 is given as TCRdb lists it. This chain joins TRBV5-4 and TRBJ2-1; the DNA was not used to check the table's D call, TRBD2. Germline CDR1 reads SGHNT; CDR2 reads YYREEE (reference sequence). Inclusive of both ends, the CDR3 amounts to 21 amino acids. The CDR3 loop reads CASSFYICSAREARRYNEQFF.

This clonotype was seen many times. The genes are TRBV30 and TRBJ2-5; 7 bases map to TRBD1. The trim removed 1 base at V and 3 bases at J, leaving 11 bases unmatched. The germline CDR1 and CDR2 sequences are GTSNPN and SVGIG (reference sequence). The CDR3 loop spans 16 amino acids. In DNA form, the CDR3 reads TGTGCCTGGAGTGCCAAACGACAGGGCCGAGAAGAGACCCAGTACTTC. Translated, it gives CAWSAKRQGREETQYF.

This clonotype was observed many times. The chain combines TRBV6-6 with TRBJ2-5, with TRBD2 identical over 9 bases. The CDR3 runs to 15 residues. The V gene's germline CDR1 is MNHNY and CDR2 SVGAGI (reference sequence). The ends lost 1 base at V and 2 bases at J; junction bases unmatched: 2. The CDR3 sequence: CASSYLSGGQETQYF. The CDR3 DNA reads TGTGCCAGCAGTTACTTAAGCGGGGGGCAAGAGACCCAGTACTTC.

The V and J genes are TRBV7-2 and TRBJ1-1; D call uncertain. Germline V lookup: CDR1 SGHTA, CDR2 FQGNSA. V was trimmed by 6 bases and J by 7 bases, leaving 6 bases between them. The CDR3 has 10 amino acids. CDR3 nucleotides: TGTGCCAGCAGTACGCTTGAAGCTTTCTTT. This translates into CASSTLEAFF. The whole variable domain, filled in from reference TRBV7-2 and TRBJ1-1, reads GAGVSQSPSNKVTEKGKDVELRCDPISGHTALYWYRQSLGQGLEFLIYFQGNSAPDKSGLPSDRFSAERTGGSVSTLTIQRTQQEDSAVYLCASSTLEAFFGQGTRLTVV.

At least ten counts were recorded for this clonotype. CDR3 in amino acids: CASSPGLHQPQHF. The DNA of the CDR3 is TGTGCCAGCTCACCGGGACTCCATCAGCCCCAGCATTTT. The chain employs TRBV18 and TRBJ1-5; possible D gene TRBD1, 5 bases. The germline V and J ends were trimmed by 3 bases and 5 bases, with 8 bases remaining between them. The germline V gene has CDR1 KGHSH and CDR2 LQKENI. This CDR3 region has 13 residues.

This clonotype has at least ten counts. This sequence joins TRBV20-1 and TRBJ1-5; 9 positions match TRBD1. Germline-derived CDR1 and CDR2 are DFQATT and SNEGSKA (reference sequence). Losses at the gene ends were 3 bases for V and 1 base for J; bases not matched to a gene: 7. CDR3 length equals 16 residues. The DNA for the CDR3 is TGCAGTGCTAGCCCTCTACAGGGGGCCAGCAATCAGCCCCAGCATTTT. As protein: CSASPLQGASNQPQHF.

This clonotype was recorded at least ten times. The gene calls are TRBV5-6 and TRBJ2-7; TRBD2 matches at 8 bases. The CDR3 runs to 14 residues. CDR1 and CDR2 (germline): SGHDT, YYEEEE. Trimming removed 3 bases from V and 5 bases from J; junction bases left unmatched: 7. The CDR3 DNA sequence: TGTGCCAGCAGCTGGGGACTAGAGTCCAACGAGCAGTACTTC. This sequence encodes CASSWGLESNEQYF.

Many counts were recorded for this clonotype. The gene calls are TRBV20-1 and TRBJ1-1; D remains ambiguous. This CDR3 has 11 residues. V was shortened by 4 bases and J by 6 bases, with 9 bases between the two germline ends. Germline loops: CDR1 DFQATT, CDR2 SNEGSKA (reference sequence). CDR3 in DNA: TGCAGTGCTATATCGGTCCCTGAAGCTTTCTTT. Its protein is CSAISVPEAFF.

The rearrangement uses TRBV2 and TRBJ2-2, with 11 bases identical to TRBD2. CDR1 is SNHLY, CDR2 FYNNEI, per germline. The V gene end was trimmed by 7 bases and the J gene end by 1 base; junction bases not matched to a gene: 2. CDR3 length equals 15 residues. The CDR3 is CASKGTSGNTGELFF. In DNA, the CDR3 is TGTGCCAGCAAGGGGACTAGCGGGAACACCGGGGAGCTGTTTTTT.

This clonotype rates as large. The V and J genes are TRBV24-1 and TRBJ1-2, with unresolved D. Germline V gene data show CDR1 as KGHDR and CDR2 as SFDVKD. Trimming took off 0 bases at V and 8 bases at J, with 3 bases between the two ends. The CDR3 has 11 residues. This chain's CDR3 is CATSDLGGYTF. In nucleotides, the CDR3 is TGTGCCACCAGTGATTTGGGAGGCTACACCTTC.

The chain carries TRBV4-1 and TRBJ2-1; 14 bases are shared with TRBD2. Germline trimming cut 0 bases from V and 5 bases from J; bases unmatched to any gene: 9. This CDR3 has 19 residues. Germline V gene lookup returns CDR1 MGHRA and CDR2 YSYEKL. The CDR3 reads CASSQEAPGTSGSHNEQFF. The CDR3 nucleotides read TGCGCCAGCAGCCAAGAGGCCCCCGGGACTAGCGGGAGCCACAATGAGCAGTTCTTC.

This clonotype was recorded a few times. This chain uses TRBV29-1 with TRBJ2-2; 8 bases are shared with TRBD1. Per germline, CDR1 SQVTM and CDR2 ANQGSEA. Trimming removed 6 bases from V and 6 bases from J; junction bases left unmatched: 9. The CDR3 has 14 residues. The CDR3 protein is CSVAGQGLAGELFF. The DNA for the CDR3 is TGCAGCGTGGCCGGACAGGGTCTAGCCGGGGAGCTGTTTTTT.

This clonotype showed up many times. V is TRBV12-3 or TRBV12-4 and J is TRBJ1-5; the D is unclear. V gave up 5 bases and J gave up 2 bases, with 19 bases separating them. This CDR3 is built from 17 residues. CDR3 nucleotides: TGTGCCAGCAGTCCTAAACAAGGGCCCCCGGGCAATCAGCCCCAGCATTTT. Its protein product is CASSPKQGPPGNQPQHF.

This chain links TRBV7-2 with TRBJ1-1; 7 bases map to TRBD1. Trimming removed 3 bases from V and 4 bases from J; junction bases left unmatched: 8. Germline lookup yields CDR1 SGHTA and CDR2 FQGNSA. This CDR3 has 15 residues. The CDR3 here is CASSFAGGRGTEAFF. The CDR3 DNA is TGTGCCAGCAGCTTCGCAGGGGGTAGGGGCACTGAAGCTTTCTTT. The full variable domain, rest sourced from reference TRBV7-2 and TRBJ1-1, is GAGVSQSPSNKVTEKGKDVELRCDPISGHTALYWYRQSLGQGLEFLIYFQGNSAPDKSGLPSDRFSAERTGGSVSTLTIQRTQQEDSAVYLCASSFAGGRGTEAFFGQGTRLTVV.

The rearrangement links TRBV4-1 to TRBJ2-7; 10 bases map to TRBD1. The CDR3 contains 16 residues. The J segment lost 6 bases and the V segment lost 1 base, leaving 9 bases of the junction unmatched. Germline assignment: CDR1 MGHRA and CDR2 YSYEKL. CDR3 sequence: CASSQGGTGALGEQYF. As DNA, the CDR3 is TGCGCCAGCAGCCAAGGTGGGACAGGGGCGTTGGGCGAGCAGTACTTC.

This clonotype was seen repeatedly, ten times or more. V is TRBV7-9 and J is TRBJ2-5; 7 positions match TRBD1. The CDR3 contains 15 residues. The germline V gene has CDR1 SEHNR and CDR2 FQNEAQ (reference sequence). The ends lost 0 bases at V and 5 bases at J; junction bases unmatched: 6. For the CDR3, the DNA is TGTGCCAGCAGCTTAGCAGGGGGCAGAGGGGAGACCCAGTACTTC. The encoded protein is CASSLAGGRGETQYF.

This clonotype was observed many times. The chain recombines TRBV9 with TRBJ2-7; 8 nucleotides align to TRBD1. This CDR3 contains 16 residues. Trimming took 0 bases from V and 4 from J; bases not matched to a gene: 9. Germline CDR1 SGDLS, CDR2 YYNGEE. The CDR3 coding sequence is TGTGCCAGCAGCGTAGATTTAACAGGGGGATTGTACGAGCAGTACTTC. Amino acids: CASSVDLTGGLYEQYF.